This TCR beta chain was recovered during a study of beta chain features in type 1 diabetes. Overall study findings and caveats: A closer apparent resemblance between naive, central memory and Treg TCRB repertoires was seen in patients than in healthy donors.

Sequencing targeted expressed TCRB transcripts, as all isolated RNA had been reverse transcribed. Some clones are missing from TCRdb's copy, which holds only in-frame ones; the method was immunoSEQ multiplex PCR. In the table there are roughly 380,000 clones, around 19% of which are singletons. Concerning this clone: Its specificity is unknown.

The CDR3 sequence is 15 residues long. The J segment lost 0 bases and the V segment lost 6 bases, leaving 8 bases of the junction unmatched. Germline-derived CDR1 and CDR2 are SGHRS and YFSETQ. The chain couples TRBV5-1 to TRBJ2-7, with 8 bases lining up with TRBD2. The sequencing input was naive CD4+ T cells from blood. The receptor's source is a woman under 30 in good health. CDR3 DNA: TGCGCCAGCACCAACCCGGGACTAGACTCCTACGAGCAGTACTTC. Its translation: CASTNPGLDSYEQYF.